The present T cell receptor (beta chain) was sequenced within a study of post-analysis software for immune sequencing data (dated by TCRdb to about 2015). Regarding the study in general: Disease courses on record covered relapsing-remitting, secondary progressive and progressive-relapsing multiple sclerosis, though some patients had no subtype annotation. Patient repertoires were compared against ten to twelve previously published healthy control repertoires from donors aged about 6 to 27 years. A subset of samples was prepared in parallel using single-end sample barcoding, then pooled and co-amplified after Illumina adapter ligation.

To demonstrate the VDJtools post-analysis software, the study profiled TCR beta repertoires from the peripheral blood of some 13 young patients with multiple sclerosis. Multiple sclerosis patients were children and adolescents aged roughly 6 to 17 years. As regards this clonotype: The clone's antigen remains unknown. Compared with germline, one end of the junction differs, possibly owing to a read error.

The germline V gene provides CDR1 KGHDR and CDR2 SFDVKD. The CDR3 runs 18 amino acids, cysteine and phenylalanine included. The retained sequence is limited to the CDR3, 54 bases, with the frame set at the first base. Library construction relied on PCR. Sequencing took place on an Illumina HiSeq 2500. To reduce PCR and sequencing biases, unique molecular identifiers were incorporated into the TCR beta cDNA libraries. Approximately 500,000 cDNA molecules were obtained per 1 to 10 million input T cells, so each molecule approximated one T cell. Patient libraries were prepared and sequenced with the same protocol used for the earlier healthy control dataset. Samples belonging to the same batch were prepared together, multiplexed and sequenced on a shared HiSeq lane. Per the authors' processing: MIGEC was used to process the raw barcoded reads, and molecular identifier groups with only a single read were discarded before consensus assembly and CDR3 extraction. VDJtools was used for post-analysis of the clonotype tables, and diversity was normalized by down-sampling every dataset to the size of the smallest sample. In repertoire overlap clustering, CDR3 amino acid sequences, but not nucleotide sequences, were matched to correct batch-related cross-sample contamination. TCRdb trimmed public reads at Q25 via fastp, called clones via MiXCR and kept in-frame beta chains. Each record represents a unique CDR3 protein, reported with the most common genes and DNA among its rows. The V and J calls come from TCRdb's annotation, not from the publication. The sample profile shows hundreds of thousands of distinct CDR3 sequences; roughly 27% of them were found once. The ten largest make up 0.5% to 0.6% of the sample.

Overall study results and their limits: Patients showed significantly higher frequencies than controls for about 5 TRBV segments, among them TRBV5-6, TRBV5-1 and TRBV20-1. Compared with controls, multiple sclerosis patients had significantly lower normalized Chao1 diversity, a finding suggesting substantial peripheral T-cell clonal expansion. When samples were clustered directly using the F measure, samples prepared in the same batch co-clustered strongly, which prompted a batch-effect correction. The control group was slightly older than the multiple sclerosis patient group.

The material sequenced was blood. The chain links TRBV24-1 with TRBJ2-3, with TRBD2 perhaps the D gene, on 6 matching bases. This receptor was taken from a girl between 5 and 17 years old with multiple sclerosis. The encoded CDR3 is CATSDSRRGLLSTDAQYF. The DNA sequence is given as TGTGCCACCAGTGACTCGAGGCGGGGTCTACTAAGCACAGATGCGCAGTATTTT.